These T cell receptor beta chains were read from a single sample in a study of blood T cell repertoires in COVID-19. Here immunoSEQ multiplex PCR was the method, and the copy in TCRdb shows in-frame clones only, minus some. Among about 210,000 clones, around 82% were seen once, and the ten largest hold around 8.7%. Sequencing input: peripheral blood. These receptors all come from a woman aged 50 to 65 with acute or convalescent COVID-19. The CDR3 runs from the conserved cysteine through the conserved F or W. The D gene is left open where the match is weak. Some rows mark clone size as missing; the rest say once, few, many or name a class of expanded clone.

v_call,d_call,j_call,clone_size,cdr3_aa,cdr3_nt
TRBV21-1,.,TRBJ2-1,.,CASSKAPGQFF,TGTGCCAGCAGCAAAGCTCCAGGGCAGTTCTTC
TRBV14,TRBD1,TRBJ2-7,.,CASSQDVIHRGPYEQYF,TGTGCCAGCAGCCAAGATGTGATCCACAGGGGCCCCTACGAGCAGTACTTC
TRBV5-6,.,TRBJ2-7,.,CASSSTRGAGWYEQYF,TGTGCCAGCAGCTCCACCCGGGGGGCAGGGTGGTACGAGCAGTACTTC
TRBV5-1,TRBD1,TRBJ2-3,.,CASSTQTGSTDTQYF,TGCGCCAGCAGCACCCAGACAGGGAGCACAGATACGCAGTATTTT
TRBV4-2,TRBD2,TRBJ2-1,.,CASSRTSGRGDEQFF,TGTGCCAGCAGCCGAACTAGCGGGAGAGGAGATGAGCAGTTCTTC
TRBV3-1/TRBV3-2,TRBD2,TRBJ2-1,.,CASSQVSSGRGGQFF,TGTGCCAGCAGCCAAGTCTCTAGCGGGAGAGGCGGGCAGTTCTTC
TRBV19,.,TRBJ1-5,.,CASSPAANQPQHF,TGTGCCAGTAGTCCCGCGGCAAATCAGCCCCAGCATTTT
TRBV7-9,TRBD1,TRBJ2-5,.,CASSSAGTGASGTQYF,TGTGCCAGCAGCTCAGCCGGGACAGGGGCCTCTGGGACCCAGTACTTC
TRBV2,.,TRBJ2-2,.,CASRPTAGELFF,TGTGCCAGCAGGCCTACCGCCGGGGAGCTGTTTTTT
TRBV6-5,.,TRBJ1-5,.,CASNPGHQGNQPQHF,TGTGCCAGCAATCCGGGACACCAGGGGAATCAGCCCCAGCATTTT
TRBV5-4,TRBD1,TRBJ2-3,.,CASSRDRALTDTQYF,TGTGCCAGCAGTAGGGACAGGGCCCTTACAGATACGCAGTATTTT
TRBV5-4,.,TRBJ2-5,.,CASSPRASTETQYF,TGTGCCAGCAGCCCAAGAGCTAGCACAGAGACCCAGTACTTC
TRBV5-1,TRBD1,TRBJ2-7,.,CASSHGTAYEQYF,TGCGCCAGCAGCCACGGGACAGCTTACGAGCAGTACTTC
TRBV7-2,.,TRBJ2-5,.,CASSFASAVETQYF,TGTGCCAGCAGCTTCGCTAGCGCGGTAGAGACCCAGTACTTC
TRBV29-1,TRBD2,TRBJ2-1,once,CSATGGPVYNEQFF,TGCAGCGCGACGGGAGGGCCGGTCTACAATGAGCAGTTCTTC
TRBV9,.,TRBJ2-3,.,CASSVSFTSTDTQYF,TGTGCCAGCAGCGTATCATTTACTAGCACAGATACGCAGTATTTT
TRBV19,.,TRBJ1-2,.,CASSRTESSGYTF,TGTGCCAGTAGCCGGACAGAAAGTAGCGGCTACACCTTC
TRBV27,.,TRBJ1-6,.,CASSQPPGPLHF,TGTGCCAGCAGTCAACCTCCGGGACCCCTCCACTTT
TRBV5-1,.,TRBJ2-7,few,CASSLEGGNYEQYF,TGCGCCAGCAGCTTGGAAGGAGGGAACTACGAGCAGTACTTC
TRBV5-1,.,TRBJ1-1,.,CASSPGGGGTEAFF,TGCGCCAGCAGTCCCGGAGGGGGGGGCACTGAAGCTTTCTTT
TRBV9,TRBD1,TRBJ2-6,few,CASSPRTGALSGANVLTF,TGTGCCAGCAGCCCTCGGACAGGGGCTCTCTCTGGGGCCAACGTCCTGACTTTC
TRBV5-1,.,TRBJ2-2,.,CASSSVYAGSGELFF,TGCGCCAGCAGCTCTGTGTATGCGGGCTCCGGGGAGCTGTTTTTT
TRBV9,.,TRBJ1-2,.,CASSEGEQLIGYTF,TGTGCCAGCAGCGAGGGGGAACAGCTAATCGGCTACACCTTC
TRBV28,TRBD1,TRBJ2-3,.,CASSFFQGAWTDTQYF,TGTGCCAGCAGTTTTTTCCAGGGGGCATGGACAGATACGCAGTATTTT
TRBV7-2,.,TRBJ2-5,few,CASSQNSWELASPQYF,TGTGCCAGCAGCCAAAATTCGTGGGAGCTAGCGTCACCCCAGTACTTC
TRBV11-2,TRBD1,TRBJ2-6,.,CASSSKGAIISGANVLTF,TGTGCCAGCAGCTCCAAGGGGGCGATTATTTCAGGGGCCAACGTCCTGACTTTC
TRBV7-9,TRBD2,TRBJ2-1,.,CASRGTSGSPYNEQFF,TGTGCCAGCAGGGGGACTAGCGGAAGCCCCTACAATGAGCAGTTCTTC
TRBV3-1/TRBV3-2,.,TRBJ2-1,.,CASSQVRGEQFF,TGTGCCAGCAGCCAAGTTCGGGGTGAGCAGTTCTTC
TRBV5-4,TRBD1,TRBJ2-2,.,CASSFYMTGANTGELFF,TGTGCCAGCAGCTTCTACATGACAGGGGCAAACACCGGGGAGCTGTTTTTT
TRBV28,.,TRBJ2-2,few,CASSLFVTSGGGVGHGELFF,TGTGCCAGCAGTTTATTTGTGACGTCCGGCGGCGGGGTCGGGCACGGGGAGCTGTTTTTT
TRBV7-9,TRBD1,TRBJ2-3,.,CASSSKGQSKSTDTQYF,TGTGCCAGCAGCTCAAAGGGACAGAGCAAAAGCACAGATACGCAGTATTTT
TRBV2,TRBD1,TRBJ1-5,.,CASRATGNSNQPQHF,TGTGCCAGCAGAGCGACAGGGAATAGCAATCAGCCCCAGCATTTT
TRBV6-5,TRBD1,TRBJ2-3,.,CASRYRDRGTDTQYF,TGTGCCAGCAGGTACCGGGACAGGGGCACAGATACGCAGTATTTT
TRBV6-2/TRBV6-3,.,TRBJ2-1,.,CASSYSGSRRFNYNEQFF,TGTGCCAGCAGTTACTCGGGCTCCCGTAGATTTAACTACAATGAGCAGTTCTTC
TRBV10-3,.,TRBJ2-2,.,CAISAGTYDTGELFF,TGTGCCATCAGCGCCGGGACTTATGACACCGGGGAGCTGTTTTTT
TRBV18,TRBD2,TRBJ2-7,few,CASSPGLAGAGEQYF,TGTGCCAGCTCACCCGGACTAGCGGGAGCAGGGGAGCAGTACTTC
TRBV15,TRBD1,TRBJ2-2,.,CATRGQGLNTGELFF,TGTGCCACCAGGGGACAGGGATTGAACACCGGGGAGCTGTTTTTT
TRBV3-1/TRBV3-2,TRBD2,TRBJ2-1,.,CASSQDRFRREGQKNEQFF,TGTGCCAGCAGCCAAGATCGGTTTAGGAGGGAGGGCCAGAAAAATGAGCAGTTCTTC
TRBV4-2,TRBD2,TRBJ2-3,.,CASSQDGAGGSTDTQYF,TGTGCCAGCAGCCAAGATGGAGCGGGAGGTTCCACAGATACGCAGTATTTT
TRBV4-2,.,TRBJ2-7,.,CASSQVKILGEQYF,TGTGCCAGCAGCCAAGTAAAGATCCTCGGGGAGCAGTACTTC
TRBV30,TRBD1,TRBJ1-4,.,CAWSRDRGPEKLFF,TGTGCCTGGAGTAGGGACAGGGGGCCTGAAAAACTGTTTTTT
TRBV6-2/TRBV6-3,.,TRBJ2-2,.,CASSTDIFTNTGELFF,TGTGCCAGCAGTACGGACATTTTCACGAACACCGGGGAGCTGTTTTTT
TRBV5-8,TRBD2,TRBJ2-7,.,CASSLTSGVTAREQYF,TGTGCCAGCAGCCTGACTAGCGGAGTTACCGCCCGCGAGCAGTACTTC
TRBV3-1/TRBV3-2,TRBD2,TRBJ2-5,.,CASSQGPGGGETQYF,TGTGCCAGCAGCCAAGGGCCGGGGGGAGGGGAGACCCAGTACTTC
TRBV6-1,TRBD1,TRBJ1-2,.,CASSRGQDANYGYTF,TGTGCCAGCAGTCGCGGACAGGATGCTAACTATGGCTACACCTTC